This entry lists 4 T cell receptor beta chains sequenced from one sample in a study of blood T cell repertoires in COVID-19. Assay used: immunoSEQ multiplex PCR; TCRdb lists only in-frame clones, some missing. This table holds more than 200,000 clones, approximately 87% found once. The specimen sequenced was peripheral blood. Every receptor here comes from a woman aged 70 to 79 with active or convalescent COVID-19.

The chain has TRBV5-1 and TRBJ2-2, with D uncertain. This CDR3 is built from 15 residues. CDR1 and CDR2 (germline): SGHRS, YFSETQ. The V gene lost 2 bases and the J gene lost 0 bases, with 8 bases spanning the gap. CDR3 DNA: TGCGCCAGCAGCTTCCAGTCGCCGAACACCGGGGAGCTGTTTTTT. This codes for CASSFQSPNTGELFF.

The V call is TRBV4-1, the J call TRBJ2-5; TRBD2 matches 12 bases. CDR1 MGHRA and CDR2 YSYEKL come from the germline V gene. V was pared by 0 bases and J by 7 bases, with 3 bases of the junction left unmatched. This CDR3 is built from 15 residues. CDR3: CASSQEATSGGTQYF. DNA for the CDR3: TGCGCCAGCAGCCAAGAAGCGACTAGCGGGGGGACCCAGTACTTC.

The genes are TRBV6-1 and TRBJ1-2; D gene ambiguous. This CDR3 is 12 amino acids long. The germline V gene encodes CDR1 MNHNS and CDR2 SASEGT. V was trimmed by 1 base and J by 2 bases, leaving 2 bases between them. CDR3 in amino acids: CASSEVNYGYTF. The CDR3 nucleotides are TGTGCCAGCAGTGAAGTAAACTATGGCTACACCTTC.

This clone appeared once. This chain connects TRBV11-1 to TRBJ2-5, with 11 bases fitting TRBD2. The CDR3 loop spans 15 amino acids. The germline V gene has CDR1 SGHAT and CDR2 FQDESV (reference sequence). With 5 bases clipped from V and 5 bases from J, the junction kept 7 bases outside the gene matches. The CDR3 bases are TGTGCCAGCAGCGTTAGCGGGGGGGCAGGTGAGACCCAGTACTTC. Its protein is CASSVSGGAGETQYF.